This TCR beta chain was found in a study of blood T cell repertoires in COVID-19. Overall study: Whether acute or convalescent, the COVID-19 samples came from the United States, Italy and Spain. PBMCs, B-cell-depleted T cells, or T cells were the source of the cDNA or gDNA that made up the material.

Trimming removed 0 bases from V and 4 bases from J; junction bases left unmatched: 0. This CDR3 has 13 amino acids. CDR1 is LNHDA and CDR2 is SQIVND in the germline V gene (reference sequence). Original data processing: From reference gene primer amplification, estimates of nucleated cell counts were derived. Method: immunoSEQ multiplex PCR; TCRdb's copy keeps in-frame clones and lacks some. V and J calls and clone size are those listed in that table; D and trimming were worked out from the DNA. Of under 200,000 clones in the sample, 90% were seen once. The clonotype comes from a man in his fifties or sixties with acute or convalescent COVID-19. The sequenced sample was peripheral blood. The rearrangement links TRBV19 to TRBJ2-7; 7 positions agree with TRBD2. The CDR3 DNA sequence: TGTGCCAGTAGTATAGACGGGAGGTACGAGCAGTACTTC. Its protein is CASSIDGRYEQYF.